This TCR beta chain was observed in a study of beta chain features in type 1 diabetes. Study findings and constraints: For Type 1 diabetes patients, all four CD4+ subsets carried TCRB CDR3s that were moderately but significantly shorter. Reads derived from cDNA could over-represent cells showing high TCR expression. Whether TCRB rearrangement is influenced by HLA type went unresolved here. Patients showed naive, central memory and Treg TCRB repertoires that appeared more similar than those of healthy donors.

Cell sorting via CD45RO/CCR7/CD25/CD127/CD95/CD27 was performed to obtain CD4+ naive, central memory, regulatory and stem cell-like memory cells. Trimming took off 0 bases at V and 1 base at J, with 17 bases between the two ends. The CDR3 length is 18 residues. Reverse transcription of all isolated RNA meant that expressed TCRB transcripts were sequenced. TCRdb keeps only in-frame clones here, not all; method: immunoSEQ multiplex PCR. This table has 500,000 to 650,000 clones, around 11% appearing once. There are a few counts of this clone. Its antigen is unidentified. The TCR originated in a man aged 25 to 45 with type 1 diabetes. Sequenced sample: naive CD4+ T cells from blood. This chain uses TRBV23-1 with TRBJ2-3; D gene unclear. TRBV23-1 has ORF status, its function being uncertain. This chain's CDR3 is CASSQSGCSERGTDTQYF. The CDR3, as DNA: TGCGCCAGCAGTCAATCGGGGTGTTCGGAGCGAGGCACAGATACGCAGTATTTT.